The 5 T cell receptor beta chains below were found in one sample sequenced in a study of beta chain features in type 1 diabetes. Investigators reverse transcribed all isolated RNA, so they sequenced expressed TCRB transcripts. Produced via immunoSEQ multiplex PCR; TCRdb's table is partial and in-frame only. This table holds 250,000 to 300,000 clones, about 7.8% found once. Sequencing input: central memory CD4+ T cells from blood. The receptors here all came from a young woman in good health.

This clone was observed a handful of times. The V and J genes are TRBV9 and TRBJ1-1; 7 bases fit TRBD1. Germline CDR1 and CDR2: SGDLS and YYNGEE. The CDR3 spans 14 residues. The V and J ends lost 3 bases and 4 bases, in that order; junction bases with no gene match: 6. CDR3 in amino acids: CASSAIRGSTEAFF. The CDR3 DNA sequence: TGTGCCAGCAGCGCAATCAGGGGGTCCACTGAAGCTTTCTTT. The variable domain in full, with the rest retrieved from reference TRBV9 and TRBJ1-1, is DSGVTQTPKHLITATGQRVTLRCSPRSGDLSVYWYQQSLDQGLQFLIQYYNGEERAKGNILERFSAQQFPDLHSELNLSSLELGDSALYFCASSAIRGSTEAFFGQGTRLTVV.

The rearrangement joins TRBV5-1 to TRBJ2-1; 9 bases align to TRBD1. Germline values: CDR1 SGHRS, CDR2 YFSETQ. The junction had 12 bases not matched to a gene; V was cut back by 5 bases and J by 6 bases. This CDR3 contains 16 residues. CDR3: CASRASTGGAFNEQFF. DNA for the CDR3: TGCGCCAGCAGGGCGTCTACAGGGGGCGCTTTCAATGAGCAGTTCTTC.

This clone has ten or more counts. The CDR3 loop reads CSELGQLGTEAFF. The CDR3 region has the DNA TGCAGCGAGTTGGGACAGCTGGGCACTGAAGCTTTCTTT. The V and J genes are TRBV29-1 and TRBJ1-1; 7 nucleotides match TRBD1. Trimming at V came to 7 bases and at J to 4 bases, leaving 9 bases not matched to a gene. Germline CDR1 SQVTM, CDR2 ANQGSEA. This CDR3 is built from 13 residues.

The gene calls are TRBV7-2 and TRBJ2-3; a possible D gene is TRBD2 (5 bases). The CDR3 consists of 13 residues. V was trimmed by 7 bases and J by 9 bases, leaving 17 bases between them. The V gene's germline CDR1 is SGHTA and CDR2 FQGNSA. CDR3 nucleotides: TGTGCCAGCACCGCGGATACTAGGAAGACGCAGTATTTT. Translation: CASTADTRKTQYF.

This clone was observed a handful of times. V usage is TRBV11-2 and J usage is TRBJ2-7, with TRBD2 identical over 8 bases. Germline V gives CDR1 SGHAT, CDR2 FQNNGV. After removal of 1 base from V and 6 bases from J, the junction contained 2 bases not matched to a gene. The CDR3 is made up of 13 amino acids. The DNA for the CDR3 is TGTGCCAGCAGCTTAGGCGGGAGGCCCGAGCAGTACTTC. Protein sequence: CASSLGGRPEQYF. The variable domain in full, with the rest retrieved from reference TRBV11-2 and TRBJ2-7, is EAGVAQSPRYKIIEKRQSVAFWCNPISGHATLYWYQQILGQGPKLLIQFQNNGVVDDSQLPKDRFSAERLKGVDSTLKIQPAKLEDSAVYLCASSLGGRPEQYFGPGTRLTVT.